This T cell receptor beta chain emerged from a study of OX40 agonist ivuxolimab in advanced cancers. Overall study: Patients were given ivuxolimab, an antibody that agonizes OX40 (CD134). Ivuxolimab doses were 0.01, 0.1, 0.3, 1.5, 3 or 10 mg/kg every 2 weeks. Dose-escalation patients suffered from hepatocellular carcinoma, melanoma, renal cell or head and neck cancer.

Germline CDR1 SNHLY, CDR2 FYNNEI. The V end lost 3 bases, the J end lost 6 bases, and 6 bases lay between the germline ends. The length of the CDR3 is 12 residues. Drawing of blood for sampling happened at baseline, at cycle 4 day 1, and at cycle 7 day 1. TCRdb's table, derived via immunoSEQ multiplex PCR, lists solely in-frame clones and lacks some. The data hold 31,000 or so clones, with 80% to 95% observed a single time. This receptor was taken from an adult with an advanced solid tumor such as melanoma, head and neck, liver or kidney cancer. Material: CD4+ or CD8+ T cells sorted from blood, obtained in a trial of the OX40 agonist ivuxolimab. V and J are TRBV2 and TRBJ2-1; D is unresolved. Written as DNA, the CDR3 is TGTGCCAGCAGTGACCCCAGCAATGAGCAGTTCTTC. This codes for CASSDPSNEQFF.